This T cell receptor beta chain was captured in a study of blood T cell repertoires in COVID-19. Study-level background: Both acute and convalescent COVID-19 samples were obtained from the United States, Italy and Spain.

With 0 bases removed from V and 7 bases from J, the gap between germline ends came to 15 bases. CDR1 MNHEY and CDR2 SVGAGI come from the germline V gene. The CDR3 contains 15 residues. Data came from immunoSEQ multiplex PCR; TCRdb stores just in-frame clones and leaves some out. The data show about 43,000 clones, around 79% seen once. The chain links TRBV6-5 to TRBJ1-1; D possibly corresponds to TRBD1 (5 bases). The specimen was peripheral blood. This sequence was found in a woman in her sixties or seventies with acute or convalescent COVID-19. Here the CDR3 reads CASSYSITTGIEAFF. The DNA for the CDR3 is TGTGCCAGCAGTTACTCGATCACTACAGGTATTGAAGCTTTCTTT.